The 21 T cell receptor beta chains below all came from one sample that was sequenced in a study of blood T cell repertoires in COVID-19. The data were produced by immunoSEQ multiplex PCR, yet TCRdb's version contains in-frame clones alone and is incomplete. The sample has some 320,000 clones, roughly nine tenths seen once; the top ten hold roughly 2.6%. The sample comprised PBMCs or T cells enriched from blood (not recorded which). The receptor set was obtained from a man in his sixties who had recovered from COVID-19.

V is TRBV7-9 and J is TRBJ1-1, with D unclear. The CDR3 extends over 13 amino acids. Germline V lookup: CDR1 SEHNR, CDR2 FQNEAQ (reference sequence). V was trimmed by 3 bases and J by 4 bases, leaving 9 bases between them. The CDR3 coding sequence is TGTGCCAGCAGCTTTGGAGATGTCACTGAAGCTTTCTTT. Translating it yields CASSFGDVTEAFF.

The chain combines TRBV7-6 with TRBJ1-2, with D possibly being TRBD1 (5 bases). The CDR3 spans 17 residues. Looked up from germline, CDR1 is SGHVS and CDR2 is FNYEAQ. V lost 4 bases and J lost 0, with 18 bases in between. This CDR3 reads CASSSFGARDTNYGYTF. CDR3 DNA: TGTGCCAGCAGCTCCTTTGGGGCGCGCGACACTAACTATGGCTACACCTTC.

This chain connects TRBV29-1 to TRBJ1-5; perhaps TRBD1 as D (5 bases). Germline V lookup: CDR1 SQVTM, CDR2 ANQGSEA. This CDR3 is built from 13 residues. Deletions cut 4 bases from V and 1 base from J, with 8 bases between. This CDR3 is CSVARGSNQPQHF. The CDR3 DNA is TGCAGCGTTGCTAGGGGAAGCAATCAGCCCCAGCATTTT.

The gene calls are TRBV18 and TRBJ2-7; 14 nucleotides line up with TRBD2. With V trimmed by 6 bases and J by 2 bases, 3 bases remained unmatched. The germline V gene encodes CDR1 KGHSH and CDR2 LQKENI. The CDR3 totals 15 residues. CDR3 in amino acids: CASSTSGGGPYEQYF. CDR3 bases: TGTGCCAGCTCGACTAGCGGGGGGGGGCCCTACGAGCAGTACTTC.

The V and J genes are TRBV7-9 and TRBJ1-5; no reliable D call. V lost 5 bases, J lost 5 bases, and 7 bases lay in between. The CDR3 runs to 12 residues. Germline V gives CDR1 SEHNR, CDR2 FQNEAQ (reference sequence). As DNA, the CDR3 is TGTGCCAGCAGCCCCCAGGATCAGCCCCAGCATTTT. Translated: CASSPQDQPQHF.

The chain is built from TRBV18 and TRBJ2-7; 8 nucleotides agree with TRBD1. Trimming took 3 bases from V and 5 from J; bases not matched to a gene: 6. Germline V gene data show CDR1 as KGHSH and CDR2 as LQKENI. The CDR3 sequence is 14 residues long. CDR3 protein: CASSPWQGAHEQYF. CDR3 DNA: TGTGCCAGCTCACCCTGGCAGGGGGCCCACGAGCAGTACTTC.

The chain uses TRBV7-6 and TRBJ2-1; 8 bases are a match to TRBD1. V trimming: 0 bases; J trimming: 3 bases; junction bases outside the gene matches: 4. This CDR3 spans 16 amino acids. Germline-derived CDR1 and CDR2 are SGHVS and FNYEAQ. CDR3 DNA sequence: TGTGCCAGCAGCTTAGCACAGGGGGGCCACTACAATGAGCAGTTCTTC. As protein: CASSLAQGGHYNEQFF. Based on the CDR3 plus reference TRBV7-6 and TRBJ2-1, the full variable domain is GAGVSQSPRYKVTKRGQDVALRCDPISGHVSLYWYRQALGQGPEFLTYFNYEAQQDKSGLPNDRFSAERPEGSISTLTIQRTEQRDSAMYRCASSLAQGGHYNEQFFGPGTRLTVL.

V and J are TRBV6-4 and TRBJ2-1; D gene unclear. Germline-derived CDR1 and CDR2 are MRHNA and SNTAGT. The CDR3 has 13 amino acids. V shed 2 bases and J shed 3 bases, with 5 bases lying between them. CDR3 sequence (DNA): TGTGCCAGCAGTGACCCGCGCTACAATGAGCAGTTCTTC. Its translation is CASSDPRYNEQFF.

This chain connects TRBV2 to TRBJ2-1, with 12 bases that match TRBD2. V lost 9 bases, J lost 10 bases, and 10 bases stayed unmatched. Germline assignment: CDR1 SNHLY and CDR2 FYNNEI. The CDR3 totals 14 residues. The CDR3 loop reads CASPTSGGQWEQFF. CDR3 nucleotides: TGTGCCAGTCCGACTAGCGGGGGACAATGGGAGCAGTTCTTC.

The V and J genes are TRBV6-6 and TRBJ2-2; 7 positions agree with TRBD2. Trimming removed 4 bases from V and 0 bases from J; junction bases left unmatched: 5. CDR3 length: 16 amino acids. The germline V gene encodes CDR1 MNHNY and CDR2 SVGAGI (reference sequence). CDR3: CASSSTSRANTGELFF. As DNA, the CDR3 is TGTGCCAGCAGTTCGACTAGCCGCGCGAACACCGGGGAGCTGTTTTTT.

The chain combines TRBV7-6 with TRBJ2-1, with unresolved D. The CDR3 covers 12 residues. V was clipped by 0 bases and J by 9 bases, with 6 bases between them. Per germline, CDR1 SGHVS and CDR2 FNYEAQ. CDR3 sequence reads: CASSLAWSEQFF. The CDR3 bases are TGTGCCAGCAGCTTAGCGTGGAGTGAGCAGTTCTTC.

The chain is built from TRBV7-2 and TRBJ1-2, with TRBD1 identical over 7 bases. The V segment lost 2 bases and the J segment 2 bases; nucleotides outside the gene matches: 8. The CDR3 covers 16 residues. Germline V gene data show CDR1 as SGHTA and CDR2 as FQGNSA. The CDR3 DNA reads as TGTGCCAGCAGCTTACGCACCGGGACAGCAAACTATGGCTACACCTTC. Encoded protein: CASSLRTGTANYGYTF.

The V gene is TRBV7-9, the J gene TRBJ2-5, with 7 nucleotides matching TRBD2. CDR3 size: 14 residues. With V trimmed by 4 bases and J by 5 bases, 7 bases remained unmatched. CDR1 is SEHNR, CDR2 FQNEAQ, per germline (reference sequence). CDR3 region: CASSSIWGGETQYF. The CDR3 DNA reads TGTGCCAGCAGCTCTATATGGGGGGGGGAGACCCAGTACTTC.

The genes are TRBV7-2 and TRBJ2-3, with 10 bases lining up with TRBD2. With 5 bases clipped from V and 5 bases from J, the junction kept 7 bases outside the gene matches. The CDR3 consists of 15 residues. Per germline, CDR1 SGHTA and CDR2 FQGNSA. The CDR3 protein is CASSRSGGAVDTQYF. In nucleotides, the CDR3 is TGTGCCAGCAGCAGAAGCGGGGGGGCTGTAGATACGCAGTATTTT.

The chain couples TRBV15 to TRBJ1-5; D is possibly TRBD1 (5 bases). This CDR3 spans 17 amino acids. Germline V CDR1 and CDR2: LNHNV, YYDKDF (reference sequence). V was clipped by 2 bases and J by 0 bases, with 14 bases between them. The CDR3 is CATSRLQTETSNQPQHF. CDR3 DNA: TGTGCCACCAGCAGACTACAGACAGAGACTAGCAATCAGCCCCAGCATTTT.

The gene calls are TRBV10-3 and TRBJ1-3; TRBD1 matches at 7 bases. This CDR3 spans 16 amino acids. The V segment lost 7 bases and the J segment 4 bases; nucleotides outside the gene matches: 13. Germline V gives CDR1 ENHRY, CDR2 SYGVKD. The CDR3: CAIKGSTGVVGNTIYF. Written as DNA, the CDR3 is TGTGCCATCAAAGGCTCTACAGGGGTGGTGGGAAACACCATATATTTT.

The chain links TRBV3-1 (or the pseudogene TRBV3-2) to TRBJ1-2, with 8 bases that match TRBD1. This CDR3 contains 13 residues. Germline V gene data show CDR1 as LGHDT and CDR2 as YNNKEL (reference sequence). Trimming cost V 4 bases and J 8 bases; bases outside gene matches: 6. The CDR3 spells CASSLQGAPGYTF. CDR3 sequence (DNA): TGTGCCAGCAGCCTTCAGGGGGCGCCGGGCTACACCTTC.

CDR3 coding DNA: TGTGCCACCAGCAGCGACAGGGAAATAAACTATGGCTACACCTTC. Its protein is CATSSDREINYGYTF. The chain employs TRBV15 and TRBJ1-2; 7 positions agree with TRBD1. Per the germline V gene, CDR1 is LNHNV and CDR2 is YYDKDF (reference sequence). This CDR3 contains 15 residues. With 3 bases clipped from V and 2 bases from J, the junction kept 6 bases outside the gene matches.

This chain connects TRBV4-3 to TRBJ2-7; tentative D call: TRBD1 (5 bases). CDR1 and CDR2 (germline): LGHNA, YSLEER. The CDR3 covers 15 residues. Trimming stripped 0 bases from V and 2 bases from J, with 11 bases between. The CDR3 sequence: CASSQDQGRAYEQYF. In DNA, the CDR3 is TGCGCCAGCAGCCAAGATCAGGGCAGAGCCTACGAGCAGTACTTC.

There are a few counts of this clone. The V and J genes are TRBV5-1 and TRBJ1-2; 9 bases fit TRBD1. CDR1 and CDR2 (germline): SGHRS, YFSETQ. Germline trimming cut 2 bases from V and 6 bases from J; bases unmatched to any gene: 11. The CDR3 has 16 residues. The CDR3 region is CASSFGAGTGRDGYTF. As DNA, the CDR3 is TGCGCCAGCAGCTTTGGTGCCGGGACAGGGAGGGATGGCTACACCTTC.

This chain uses TRBV30 with TRBJ1-1, with 9 positions matching TRBD1. Germline V lookup: CDR1 GTSNPN, CDR2 SVGIG (reference sequence). Germline trimming cut 5 bases from V and 3 bases from J; bases unmatched to any gene: 16. The CDR3 length is 17 residues. The CDR3, as DNA: TGTGCCTGGGGCCCCCCGTCCCGGGACAGGGTCTACACTGAAGCTTTCTTT. Amino acids: CAWGPPSRDRVYTEAFF.